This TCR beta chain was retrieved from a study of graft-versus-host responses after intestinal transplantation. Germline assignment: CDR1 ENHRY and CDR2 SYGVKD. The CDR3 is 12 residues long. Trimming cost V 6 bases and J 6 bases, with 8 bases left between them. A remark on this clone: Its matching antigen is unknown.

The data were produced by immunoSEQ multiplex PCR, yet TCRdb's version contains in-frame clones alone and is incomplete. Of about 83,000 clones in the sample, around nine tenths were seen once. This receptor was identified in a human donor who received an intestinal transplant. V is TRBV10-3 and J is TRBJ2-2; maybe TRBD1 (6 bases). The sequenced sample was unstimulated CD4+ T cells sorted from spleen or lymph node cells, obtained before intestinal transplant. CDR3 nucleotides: TGTGCCATCAGCTACAGGGCCGGGGAGCTGTTTTTT. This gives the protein CAISYRAGELFF.